A selection of T cell receptor beta chains follows, all from one sample in a study of T cell repertoires in cytomegalovirus infection. Using its own MiXCR run on the reads, TCRdb lists one record per CDR3 protein. There are about 480,000 distinct CDR3 sequences in the sample; 33% occur only once, and roughly 15% lies in the top ten. These receptors have no identified antigens. The source was cultured PBMCs, collected from culture after CMV antigen stimulation. The receptors derive from a human donor in good health (CMV status not recorded). Some clones in this sample may be carry-over from other donors' samples. The CDR3 runs from the conserved cysteine through the conserved F or W. A D gene is named only where the DNA matches it firmly. Clone size is given for some rows only: seen once, a few or many times, or a class if the clone is expanded.

d_call,j_call,clone_size,v_call,cdr3_aa,cdr3_nt
.,TRBJ1-1,.,TRBV25-1,CASTPRGKMDTEAFF,TGTGCCAGCACCCCAAGGGGTAAGATGGACACTGAAGCTTTCTTT
TRBD1,TRBJ1-2,.,TRBV28,CASSSPAPRTGDDYGYTF,TGTGCCAGCAGTTCCCCCGCCCCCCGGACAGGGGATGACTATGGCTACACCTTC
.,TRBJ2-6,few,TRBV6-5,CASLSSGANVLTF,TGTGCCAGCTTGAGCTCTGGGGCCAACGTCCTGACTTTC
.,TRBJ2-7,few,TRBV6-2/TRBV6-3,CASSYGEWLEQYF,TGTGCCAGCAGTTACGGGGAATGGCTTGAGCAGTACTTC
.,TRBJ1-5,few,TRBV7-2,CASSPIIGTSLNQPQHF,TGTGCCAGCAGCCCGATTATAGGGACGTCCCTCAATCAGCCCCAGCATTTT
.,TRBJ2-2,.,TRBV19,CASIPTSLDTGELFF,TGTGCCAGTATACCGACGAGCCTGGACACCGGGGAGCTGTTTTTT
.,TRBJ1-5,.,TRBV5-3,CASSVEGNRQPQHF,TGTGCCAGCAGCGTAGAAGGGAATCGGCAGCCCCAGCATTTT
.,TRBJ1-6,many,TRBV7-8,CASSFLGGHMNSPLHF,TGTGCCAGCAGCTTCCTGGGGGGACACATGAATTCACCCCTCCACTTT
.,TRBJ1-2,.,TRBV19,CTTTQRADYGYTF,TGTACCACCACACAAAGGGCGGACTATGGCTACACCTTC
.,TRBJ1-5,few,TRBV19,CASTREYSNQPQHF,TGTGCCAGTACGCGGGAGTATAGCAATCAGCCCCAGCATTTT
.,TRBJ1-5,few,TRBV6-1,CASSKGLFQPQHF,TGTGCCAGCAGCAAAGGACTTTTTCAGCCCCAGCATTTT
.,TRBJ2-7,.,TRBV10-3,CAISETGLDEQYF,TGTGCCATCAGTGAAACGGGACTGGACGAGCAGTACTTC
.,TRBJ1-4,few,TRBV11-2,CASSKIQGATNEKLFF,TGTGCCAGCAGCAAAATCCAGGGTGCAACTAATGAAAAACTGTTTTTT
.,TRBJ2-1,.,TRBV5-4,CASSFRTTYYNEQFF,TGTGCCAGCAGCTTTAGGACTACTTACTACAATGAGCAGTTCTTC
TRBD2,TRBJ2-1,.,TRBV6-2/TRBV6-3,CASSLFILAGAYNEQFF,TGTGCCAGCAGTTTGTTTATCCTAGCGGGAGCCTACAATGAGCAGTTCTTC
.,TRBJ2-7,.,TRBV7-4,CASSLLETPYEQYF,TGTGCCAGCAGCTTATTAGAGACCCCCTACGAGCAGTACTTC
.,TRBJ1-1,.,TRBV5-1,CASSPGHYEAFF,TGCGCCAGCAGCCCGGGACACTATGAAGCTTTCTTT
TRBD2,TRBJ2-3,.,TRBV6-2/TRBV6-3,CASSNLGGSVGADTQYF,TGTGCCAGCAGCAACCTGGGAGGGTCGGTCGGCGCAGATACGCAGTATTTT
.,TRBJ1-4,.,TRBV9,CASGQNEKLFF,TGTGCCAGCGGGCAAAATGAAAAACTGTTTTTT
.,TRBJ1-2,few,TRBV19,CASRLGTTYGYTF,TGTGCCAGTAGACTCGGGACGACGTATGGCTACACCTTC
.,TRBJ1-2,few,TRBV27,CASSLSPDFYGYTF,TGTGCCAGCAGTTTATCCCCGGATTTCTATGGCTACACCTTC
TRBD2,TRBJ2-1,.,TRBV18,CASSLTSGKGYEQFF,TGTGCCAGCTCGCTGACTAGCGGGAAAGGGTATGAGCAGTTCTTC
.,TRBJ1-1,.,TRBV19,CASSMATMNTEAFF,TGTGCCAGTAGTATGGCAACCATGAACACTGAAGCTTTCTTT
TRBD2,TRBJ2-3,many,TRBV7-8,CASSLRRLAVGGTQYF,TGTGCCAGCAGCCTCCGCCGACTAGCGGTTGGGGGTACGCAGTATTTT
.,TRBJ2-1,.,TRBV6-6,CASSYPELQRQFF,TGTGCCAGCAGCTACCCCGAATTACAAAGGCAGTTCTTC
.,TRBJ1-2,many,TRBV7-2,CASSINRAGGYTF,TGTGCCAGCAGCATAAACAGGGCCGGTGGCTACACCTTC
.,TRBJ2-5,few,TRBV4-3,CASRRDLGIQETQYF,TGCGCCAGCAGGCGGGACCTTGGAATCCAAGAGACCCAGTACTTC
TRBD2,TRBJ2-3,.,TRBV10-3,CAISGEGGMLTDTQYF,TGTGCCATCAGTGGCGAGGGAGGGATGCTCACAGATACGCAGTATTTT
.,TRBJ2-1,many,TRBV7-2,CASSLEGKSYNEQFF,TGTGCCAGCAGCTTAGAAGGCAAGTCCTACAATGAGCAGTTCTTC
.,TRBJ2-2,.,TRBV5-8,CASSWESSGELFF,TGTGCCAGCAGCTGGGAGAGTTCCGGGGAGCTGTTTTTT
.,TRBJ2-3,.,TRBV11-2,CASSLEWGTTDTQYF,TGTGCCAGCAGCTTAGAATGGGGGACTACAGATACGCAGTATTTT
.,TRBJ1-2,.,TRBV7-9,CASMTEKFYGYTF,TGTGCCAGCATGACGGAAAAATTCTATGGCTACACCTTC
.,TRBJ2-7,once,TRBV4-1,CASSQDRDSYEQYF,TGCGCCAGCAGCCAAGACAGGGACTCCTACGAGCAGTACTTC
.,TRBJ1-2,.,TRBV12-3/TRBV12-4,CASSRDGPNYGYTF,TGTGCCAGCAGCCGGGACGGACCTAACTATGGCTACACCTTC
.,TRBJ2-5,few,TRBV11-3,CASSLSRRELAKETQYF,TGTGCCAGCAGCTTAAGCCGGAGAGAGCTAGCAAAAGAGACCCAGTACTTC
.,TRBJ2-5,many,TRBV7-2,CASSGQRETQYF,TGTGCCAGCAGCGGACAGAGGGAGACCCAGTACTTC
TRBD1,TRBJ1-1,few,TRBV6-1,CASRNTGEAEAFF,TGTGCCAGCAGGAACACAGGGGAGGCTGAAGCTTTCTTT
TRBD2,TRBJ2-1,.,TRBV27,CASNLAGRDNEQFF,TGTGCCAGCAATTTAGCGGGTCGGGACAATGAGCAGTTCTTC
.,TRBJ2-1,few,TRBV7-2,CASSLLARPGNEQFF,TGTGCCAGCAGCTTGCTGGCCCGACCTGGGAATGAGCAGTTCTTC
.,TRBJ2-4,few,TRBV20-1,CSARDLMLDGAKNIQYF,TGCAGTGCTAGAGATTTAATGCTAGATGGGGCCAAAAACATTCAGTACTTC
.,TRBJ2-3,many,TRBV7-8,CASSLSGTRSDTQYF,TGTGCCAGCAGCTTATCTGGGACTCGTTCAGATACGCAGTATTTT
.,TRBJ2-1,.,TRBV19,CASSTGSLREQFF,TGTGCCAGTAGTACCGGGAGTCTGAGGGAGCAGTTCTTC
.,TRBJ1-2,.,TRBV4-3,CASSKADNYGYTF,TGCGCCAGCAGTAAGGCCGATAACTATGGCTACACCTTC
.,TRBJ2-3,.,TRBV5-4,CASSLAFAGNRDTQYF,TGTGCCAGCAGCTTGGCCTTTGCGGGAAATAGAGATACGCAGTATTTT
TRBD1,TRBJ2-1,.,TRBV2,CASSEARTGDNEQFF,TGTGCCAGCAGTGAAGCAAGGACAGGAGACAATGAGCAGTTCTTC
TRBD1,TRBJ1-6,.,TRBV5-1,CASSMDRGLDPLHF,TGCGCCAGCAGCATGGACAGGGGCCTAGATCCCCTCCACTTT
TRBD1,TRBJ2-1,many,TRBV7-8,CASRDRGYEQFF,TGTGCCAGCAGAGACAGGGGCTATGAGCAGTTCTTC
TRBD2,TRBJ2-5,.,TRBV7-9,CASSLVAGAQETQYF,TGTGCCAGCAGCTTAGTAGCGGGAGCCCAAGAGACCCAGTACTTC
TRBD1,TRBJ2-7,.,TRBV12-3/TRBV12-4,CASSLDRGQDEQYF,TGTGCCAGCAGCCTGGACAGGGGACAAGACGAGCAGTACTTC
.,TRBJ1-2,.,TRBV5-5,CASSLVVSGPSGYTF,TGTGCCAGCAGCTTGGTTGTTTCTGGCCCGTCCGGCTACACCTTC
TRBD2,TRBJ2-7,.,TRBV6-5,CASSAPTSSYEQYF,TGTGCCAGCAGTGCCCCGACTAGCAGCTACGAGCAGTACTTC
TRBD2,TRBJ2-2,.,TRBV4-3,CASSYLVGGPGELFF,TGCGCCAGCAGCTACCTAGTGGGAGGGCCCGGGGAGCTGTTTTTT
TRBD1,TRBJ1-6,.,TRBV7-9,CASSLRDSANSPLHF,TGTGCCAGCAGCCTTCGGGACAGTGCTAATTCACCCCTCCACTTT
.,TRBJ1-2,few,TRBV29-1,CSVENQRHGLYGYTF,TGCAGCGTTGAAAATCAGAGACACGGACTCTATGGCTACACCTTC
TRBD1,TRBJ1-2,.,TRBV7-9,CASSVPGQGPGGYTF,TGTGCCAGCAGTGTCCCGGGACAGGGTCCGGGTGGCTACACCTTC
TRBD2,TRBJ2-1,many,TRBV6-2/TRBV6-3,CASRSGASYNEQFF,TGTGCCAGCAGGAGCGGGGCGTCCTACAATGAGCAGTTCTTC
.,TRBJ2-1,few,TRBV20-1,CSASPTSSYNEQFF,TGCAGTGCTAGTCCCACGAGCTCCTACAATGAGCAGTTCTTC